This T cell receptor beta chain was sequenced for a study of T-cell memory formation after mild COVID-19. Study as a whole: There were largely donor-specific TCR clusters.

This clonotype was detected a few times. Its antigen is not identified. It was 5'RACE with constant-segment primers that produced the TCR alpha and TCR beta cDNA libraries, which carried sample barcodes and UMIs. MiXCR, run by TCRdb on the 5' RACE reads, gives a single entry per CDR3 protein. The table has about 110,000 distinct CDR3 sequences, over 15% seen once. Germline V gives CDR1 KGHDR, CDR2 SFDVKD. CDR3 length: 18 residues. J gave up 2 bases and V 4 bases, and 6 bases lay outside the gene matches. Findings and limits, study-wide: Most CD4+ clones that shrank were in CM and EM, while CD8+ ones turned up in EMRA.

The clonotype originates from an adult woman who had mild COVID-19 (a few samples of this study predate the infection). Cell type and time point are not known. The V and J genes are TRBV24-1 and TRBJ2-3; 15 nucleotides agree with TRBD2. Source material: PBMCs or a T cell subset sorted from them (not recorded which). In DNA form, the CDR3 reads TGTGCCACCAGTGAACCGGGACTAGCGGGAGGTATCACAGATACGCAGTATTTT. It is translated as CATSEPGLAGGITDTQYF.